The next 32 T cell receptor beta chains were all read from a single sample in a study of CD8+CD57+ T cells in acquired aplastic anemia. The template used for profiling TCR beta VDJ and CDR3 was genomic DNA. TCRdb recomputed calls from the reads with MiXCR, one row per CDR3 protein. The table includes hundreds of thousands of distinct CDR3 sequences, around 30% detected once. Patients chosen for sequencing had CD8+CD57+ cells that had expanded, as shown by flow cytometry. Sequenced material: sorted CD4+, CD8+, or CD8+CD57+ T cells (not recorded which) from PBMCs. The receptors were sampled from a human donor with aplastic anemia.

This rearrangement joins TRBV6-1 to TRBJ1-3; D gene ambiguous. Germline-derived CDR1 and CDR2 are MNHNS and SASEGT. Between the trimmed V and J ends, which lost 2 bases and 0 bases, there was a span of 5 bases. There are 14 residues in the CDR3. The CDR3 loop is CASSEMSSGNTIYF. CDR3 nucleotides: TGTGCCAGCAGTGAAATGAGCTCTGGAAACACCATATATTTT.

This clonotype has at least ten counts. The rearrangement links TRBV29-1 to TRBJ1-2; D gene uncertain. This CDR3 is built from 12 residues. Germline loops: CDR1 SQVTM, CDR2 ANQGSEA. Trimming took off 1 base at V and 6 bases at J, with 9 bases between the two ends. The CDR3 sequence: CSVEGGFHGYTF. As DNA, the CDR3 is TGCAGCGTTGAAGGAGGGTTTCATGGCTACACCTTC.

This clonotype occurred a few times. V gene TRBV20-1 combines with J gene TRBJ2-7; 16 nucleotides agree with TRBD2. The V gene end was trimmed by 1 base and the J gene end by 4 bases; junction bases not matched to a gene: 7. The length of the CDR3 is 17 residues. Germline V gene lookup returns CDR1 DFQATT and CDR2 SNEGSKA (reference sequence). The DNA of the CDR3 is TGCAGTGCTAGAGGGGGGACTAGCGGGAGGGAGAGGTACGAGCAGTACTTC. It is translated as CSARGGTSGRERYEQYF.

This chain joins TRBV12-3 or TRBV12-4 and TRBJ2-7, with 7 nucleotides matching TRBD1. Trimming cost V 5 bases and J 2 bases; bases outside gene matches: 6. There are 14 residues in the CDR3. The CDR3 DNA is TGTGCCAGCAGTCTACAGGGGCCAGCCTACGAGCAGTACTTC. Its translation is CASSLQGPAYEQYF.

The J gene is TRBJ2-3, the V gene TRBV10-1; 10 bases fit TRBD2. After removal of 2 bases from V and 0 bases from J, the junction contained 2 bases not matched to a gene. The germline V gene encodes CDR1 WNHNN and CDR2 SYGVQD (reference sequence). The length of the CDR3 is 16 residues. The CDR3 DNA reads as TGCGCCAGCAGTGAGACTAGCGGGACTAGCACAGATACGCAGTATTTT. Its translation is CASSETSGTSTDTQYF.

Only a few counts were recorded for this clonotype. This chain's CDR3 is CASKKGGQVSYEQYF. CDR3 DNA sequence: TGTGCCAGCAAAAAAGGAGGGCAGGTCTCCTACGAGCAGTACTTC. The chain combines TRBV12-3 or TRBV12-4 with TRBJ2-7; weak D call: TRBD2 (6 bases). The CDR3 sequence is 15 residues long. V was trimmed by 7 bases and J by 0 bases, leaving 16 bases between them.

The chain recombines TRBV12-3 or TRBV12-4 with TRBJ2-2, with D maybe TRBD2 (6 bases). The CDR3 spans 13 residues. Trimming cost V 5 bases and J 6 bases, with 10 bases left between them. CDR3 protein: CASSPRLAGELFF. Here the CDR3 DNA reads TGTGCCAGCAGTCCGAGACTAGCCGGGGAGCTGTTTTTT.

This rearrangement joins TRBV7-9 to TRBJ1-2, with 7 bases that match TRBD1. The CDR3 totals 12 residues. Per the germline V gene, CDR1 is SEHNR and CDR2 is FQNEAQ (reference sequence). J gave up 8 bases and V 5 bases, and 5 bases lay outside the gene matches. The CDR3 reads CASSKDRRGYTF. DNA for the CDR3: TGTGCCAGCAGCAAGGACAGGAGGGGCTACACCTTC.

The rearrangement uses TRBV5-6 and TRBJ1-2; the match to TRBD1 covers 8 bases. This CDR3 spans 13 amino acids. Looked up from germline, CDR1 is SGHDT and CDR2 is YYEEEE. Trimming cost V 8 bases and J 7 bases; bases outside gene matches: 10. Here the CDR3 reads CASSISGQVGYTF. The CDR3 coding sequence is TGTGCCAGTAGTATTTCGGGACAGGTTGGCTACACCTTC.

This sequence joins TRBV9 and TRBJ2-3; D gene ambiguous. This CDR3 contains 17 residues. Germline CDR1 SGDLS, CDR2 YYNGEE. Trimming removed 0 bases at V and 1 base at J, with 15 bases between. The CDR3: CASSVEVGAVRTDTQYF. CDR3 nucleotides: TGTGCCAGCAGCGTAGAAGTTGGCGCGGTACGCACAGATACGCAGTATTTT.

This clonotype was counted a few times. CDR3 in amino acids: CAWREGEAEAFF. The DNA of the CDR3 is TGTGCCTGGAGGGAGGGTGAGGCTGAAGCTTTCTTT. The chain links TRBV30 to TRBJ1-1; D remains ambiguous. The germline V gene encodes CDR1 GTSNPN and CDR2 SVGIG (reference sequence). This CDR3 has 12 amino acids. The V end was cut by 3 bases, the J end by 6 bases, with 11 bases between.

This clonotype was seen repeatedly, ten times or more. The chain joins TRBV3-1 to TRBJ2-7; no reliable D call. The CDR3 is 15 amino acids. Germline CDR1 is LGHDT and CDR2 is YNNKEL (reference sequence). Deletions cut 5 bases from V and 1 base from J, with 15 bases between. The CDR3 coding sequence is TGTGCCAGCAGCTCGGCAGGCGACGTTTCCTACGAGCAGTACTTC. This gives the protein CASSSAGDVSYEQYF.

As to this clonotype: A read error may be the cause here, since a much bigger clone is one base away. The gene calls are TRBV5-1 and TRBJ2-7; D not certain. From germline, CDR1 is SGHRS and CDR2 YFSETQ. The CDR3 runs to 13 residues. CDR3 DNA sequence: TGCGCCAGCAGCGCGGACGTCGCCTACAAGCAGTACTTC. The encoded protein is CASSADVAYKQYF.

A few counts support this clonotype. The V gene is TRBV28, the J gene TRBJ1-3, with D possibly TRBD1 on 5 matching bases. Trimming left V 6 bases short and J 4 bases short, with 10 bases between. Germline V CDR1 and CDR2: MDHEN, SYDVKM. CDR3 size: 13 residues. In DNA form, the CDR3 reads TGTGCCAGCAGCTGGGGGATCGGAAACACCATATATTTT. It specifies CASSWGIGNTIYF.

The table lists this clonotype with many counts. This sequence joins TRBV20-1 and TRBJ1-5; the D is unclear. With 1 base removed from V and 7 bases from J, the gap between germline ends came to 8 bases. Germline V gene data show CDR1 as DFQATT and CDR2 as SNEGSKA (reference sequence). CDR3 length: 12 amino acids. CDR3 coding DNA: TGCAGTGCTAGAGGGGTCGGGCAGCCCCAGCATTTT. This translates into CSARGVGQPQHF.

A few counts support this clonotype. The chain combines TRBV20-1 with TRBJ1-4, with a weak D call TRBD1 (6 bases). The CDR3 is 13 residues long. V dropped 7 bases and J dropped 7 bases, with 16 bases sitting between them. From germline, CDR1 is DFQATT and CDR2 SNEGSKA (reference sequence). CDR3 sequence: CSVNTGTGEKLFF. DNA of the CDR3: TGCAGTGTCAACACAGGGACGGGTGAAAAACTGTTTTTT.

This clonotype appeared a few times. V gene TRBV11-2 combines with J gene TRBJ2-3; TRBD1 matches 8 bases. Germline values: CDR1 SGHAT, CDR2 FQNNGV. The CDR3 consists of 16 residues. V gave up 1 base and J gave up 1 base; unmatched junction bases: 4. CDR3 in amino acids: CASSLGPDRGTDTQYF. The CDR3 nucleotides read TGTGCCAGCAGCTTAGGCCCGGACAGGGGCACAGATACGCAGTATTTT.

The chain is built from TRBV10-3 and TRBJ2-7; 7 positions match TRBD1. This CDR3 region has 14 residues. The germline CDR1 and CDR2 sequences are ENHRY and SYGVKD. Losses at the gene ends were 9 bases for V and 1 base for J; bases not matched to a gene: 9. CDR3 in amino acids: CAIPGTESSYEQYF. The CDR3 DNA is TGTGCCATACCCGGGACAGAGTCTTCCTACGAGCAGTACTTC.

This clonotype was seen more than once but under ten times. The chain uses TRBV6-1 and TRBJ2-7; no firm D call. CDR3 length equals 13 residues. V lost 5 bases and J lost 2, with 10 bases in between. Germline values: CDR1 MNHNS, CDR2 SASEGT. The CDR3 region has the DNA TGTGCCAGCAGTCAGTCCTCCACCTACGAGCAGTACTTC. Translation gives CASSQSSTYEQYF.

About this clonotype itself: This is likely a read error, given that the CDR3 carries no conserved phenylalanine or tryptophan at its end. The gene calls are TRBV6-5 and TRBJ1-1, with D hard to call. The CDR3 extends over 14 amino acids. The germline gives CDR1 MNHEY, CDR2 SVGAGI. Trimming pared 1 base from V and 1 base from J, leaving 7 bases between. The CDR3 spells CASSYLGGNTEAFS. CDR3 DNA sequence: TGTGCCAGCAGTTACTTGGGCGGGAACACTGAAGCTTTCTCT.

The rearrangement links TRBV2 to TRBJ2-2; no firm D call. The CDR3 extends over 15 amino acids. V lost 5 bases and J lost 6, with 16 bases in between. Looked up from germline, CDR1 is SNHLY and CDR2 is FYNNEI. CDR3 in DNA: TGTGCCAGCAGTTTTTTACAGAGTCCCCCCGGGGAGCTGTTTTTT. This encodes CASSFLQSPPGELFF. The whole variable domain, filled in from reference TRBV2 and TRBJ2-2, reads EPEVTQTPSHQVTQMGQEVILRCVPISNHLYFYWYRQILGQKVEFLVSFYNNEISEKSEIFDDQFSVERPDGSNFTLKIRSTKLEDSAMYFCASSFLQSPPGELFFGEGSRLTVL.

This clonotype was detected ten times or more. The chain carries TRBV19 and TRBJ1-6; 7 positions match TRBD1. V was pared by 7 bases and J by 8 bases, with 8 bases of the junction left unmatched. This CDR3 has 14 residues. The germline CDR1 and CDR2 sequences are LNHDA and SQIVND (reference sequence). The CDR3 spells CASTRGLVDSPLHF. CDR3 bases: TGTGCCAGTACCAGGGGGTTAGTTGATTCACCCCTCCACTTT.

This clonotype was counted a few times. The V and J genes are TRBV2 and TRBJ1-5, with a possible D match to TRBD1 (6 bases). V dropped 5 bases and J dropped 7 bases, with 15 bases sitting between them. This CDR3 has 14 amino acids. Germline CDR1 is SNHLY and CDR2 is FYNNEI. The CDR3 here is CASSYFSGVQPQHF. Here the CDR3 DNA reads TGTGCCAGCAGTTACTTTTCAGGGGTACAGCCCCAGCATTTT.

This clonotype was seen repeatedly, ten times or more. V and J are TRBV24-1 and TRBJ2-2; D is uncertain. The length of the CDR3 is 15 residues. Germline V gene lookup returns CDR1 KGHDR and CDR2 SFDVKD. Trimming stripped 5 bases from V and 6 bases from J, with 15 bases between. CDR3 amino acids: CATSVRGRGAGELFF. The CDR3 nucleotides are TGTGCCACCAGTGTCAGAGGACGAGGCGCCGGGGAGCTGTTTTTT.

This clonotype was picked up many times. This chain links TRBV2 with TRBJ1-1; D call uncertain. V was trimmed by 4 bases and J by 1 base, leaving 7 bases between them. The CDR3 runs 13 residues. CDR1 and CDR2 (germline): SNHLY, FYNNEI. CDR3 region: CASSGQANTEAFF. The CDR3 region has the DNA TGTGCCAGCAGTGGGCAGGCGAACACTGAAGCTTTCTTT.

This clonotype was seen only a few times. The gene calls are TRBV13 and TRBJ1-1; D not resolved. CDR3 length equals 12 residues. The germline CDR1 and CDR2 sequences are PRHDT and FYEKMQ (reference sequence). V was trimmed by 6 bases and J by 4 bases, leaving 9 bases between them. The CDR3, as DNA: TGTGCCAGCAGTCCGAGTTTCACTGAAGCTTTCTTT. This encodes CASSPSFTEAFF.

CDR3 DNA: TGTGCATGCGGGGGTGCACCTCCGTGCTCCTACGAGCAGTACTTC. It is translated as CACGGAPPCSYEQYF. The chain employs TRBV25-1 and TRBJ2-7, with TRBD2 matching over 7 bases. CDR1 is MGHDK, CDR2 SYGVNS, per germline. This CDR3 comprises 15 residues.

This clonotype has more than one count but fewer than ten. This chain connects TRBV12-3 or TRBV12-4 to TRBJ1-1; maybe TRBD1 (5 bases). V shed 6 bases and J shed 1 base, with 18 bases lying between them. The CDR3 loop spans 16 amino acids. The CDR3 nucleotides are TGTGCCAGCAGACATCGACCCCTGGGGCCGAACACTGAAGCTTTCTTT. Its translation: CASRHRPLGPNTEAFF.

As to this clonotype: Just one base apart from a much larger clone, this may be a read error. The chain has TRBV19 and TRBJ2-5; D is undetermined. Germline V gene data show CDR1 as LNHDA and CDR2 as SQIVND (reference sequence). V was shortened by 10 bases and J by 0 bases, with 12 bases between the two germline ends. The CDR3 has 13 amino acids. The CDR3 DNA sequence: TGTGCCACGTGGTTTTCGTACCAAGAGACCCAGTACTTC. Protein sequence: CATWFSYQETQYF.

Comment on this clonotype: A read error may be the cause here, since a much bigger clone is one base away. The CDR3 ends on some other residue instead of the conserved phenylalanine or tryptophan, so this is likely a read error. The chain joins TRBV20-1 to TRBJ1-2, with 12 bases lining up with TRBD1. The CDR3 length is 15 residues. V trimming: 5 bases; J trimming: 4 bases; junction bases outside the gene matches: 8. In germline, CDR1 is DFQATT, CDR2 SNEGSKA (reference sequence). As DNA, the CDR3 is TGCAGTGCTGCAAATCCGGGACAGGGGGCCTATGGCTACACCCTC. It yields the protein CSAANPGQGAYGYTL.

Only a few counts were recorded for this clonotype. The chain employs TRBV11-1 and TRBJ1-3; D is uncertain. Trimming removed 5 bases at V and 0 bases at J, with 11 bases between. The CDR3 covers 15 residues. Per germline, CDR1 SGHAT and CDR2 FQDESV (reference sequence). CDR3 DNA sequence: TGTGCCAGCAGCCCTATACAGAGCTCTGGAAACACCATATATTTT. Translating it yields CASSPIQSSGNTIYF.

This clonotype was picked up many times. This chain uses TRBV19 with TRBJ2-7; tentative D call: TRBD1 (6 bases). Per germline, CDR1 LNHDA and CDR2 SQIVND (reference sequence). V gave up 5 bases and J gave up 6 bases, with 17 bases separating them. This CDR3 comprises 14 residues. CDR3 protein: CASSEGVGSLEQYF. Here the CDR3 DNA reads TGTGCCAGTAGTGAGGGGGTGGGATCCCTCGAGCAGTACTTC.